This T cell receptor beta chain was identified in a study of blood T cell repertoires in COVID-19. Study-wide background: Researchers got acute and convalescent COVID-19 samples from the United States, Italy and Spain. PBMCs, B-cell-depleted T cells, or T cells provided the cDNA or gDNA that made up the material.

Authors' analysis steps: Amplification of reference gene primers provided the estimated nucleated cell counts. Method: immunoSEQ multiplex PCR; TCRdb's copy keeps in-frame clones and lacks some. V and J calls and clone size are those listed in that table; D and trimming were worked out from the DNA. Of 180,000 or so clones in the sample, roughly 85% were seen once. The CDR3 consists of 12 residues. Germline loops: CDR1 SGDLS, CDR2 YYNGEE. The sequence was obtained from a human donor with active or convalescent COVID-19. The donor label of this sample is uncertain. The source material was peripheral blood. This chain joins TRBV9 and TRBJ2-5, with D perhaps matching TRBD2 (7 bases). In nucleotides, the CDR3 is TGTGCTTCCGGGGGGCCGCAAGAGACCCAGTACTTC. The encoded protein is CASGGPQETQYF.